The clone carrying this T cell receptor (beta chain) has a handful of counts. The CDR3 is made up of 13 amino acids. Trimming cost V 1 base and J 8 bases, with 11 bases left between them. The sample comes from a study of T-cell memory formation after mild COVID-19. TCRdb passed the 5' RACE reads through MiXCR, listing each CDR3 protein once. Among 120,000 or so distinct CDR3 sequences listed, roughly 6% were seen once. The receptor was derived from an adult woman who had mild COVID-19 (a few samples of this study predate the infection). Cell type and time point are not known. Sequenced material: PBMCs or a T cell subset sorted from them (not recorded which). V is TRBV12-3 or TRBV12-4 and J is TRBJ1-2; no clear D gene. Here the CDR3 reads CASSLGHTVGYTF. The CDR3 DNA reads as TGTGCCAGCAGTTTAGGACATACTGTGGGCTACACCTTC.